The 25 T cell receptor beta chains presented below share a single source sample, sequenced in a study of molecular identifiers for immune sequencing clone quantification. TCRdb independently ran MiXCR on the PCR reads; one entry per CDR3 protein. The sample comprises over 300,000 distinct CDR3 sequences, roughly 24% of which are singletons, and 0.74% rests with the top ten. Sequencing input: naive CD8+ T cells from blood, with Jurkat cell RNA spiked in. Subset noted: FACS-sorted CD8+CD4-CCR7+CD45RA+ naive T cells. These TCRs come from a human donor in good health. Some libraries in this study had Jurkat cell RNA spiked in.

A few counts support this clonotype. This chain joins TRBV27 and TRBJ1-4, with D tentatively TRBD1 (5 bases). Trimming cost V 2 bases and J 7 bases, with 14 bases left between them. This CDR3 is 15 amino acids long. CDR1 and CDR2 (germline): MNHEY, SMNVEV (reference sequence). The CDR3 loop is CASSLRGAFGEKLFF. DNA of the CDR3: TGTGCCAGCAGTTTACGAGGGGCCTTCGGTGAAAAACTGTTTTTT.

DNA for the CDR3: TGCAGTGTAGAGCGGAACGATCACCGCACAGATACGCAGTATTTT. Encoded protein: CSVERNDHRTDTQYF. V gene TRBV20-1 combines with J gene TRBJ2-3; possibly TRBD2 for D (5 bases). Trimming took off 7 bases at V and 1 base at J, with 18 bases between the two ends. The CDR3 length is 15 residues. The V gene's germline CDR1 is DFQATT and CDR2 SNEGSKA (reference sequence).

This chain joins TRBV11-2 and TRBJ2-3; unclear D gene. The CDR3 consists of 17 residues. Germline CDR1 SGHAT, CDR2 FQNNGV. V shed 0 bases and J shed 0 bases, with 13 bases lying between them. CDR3 DNA: TGTGCCAGCAGCTTAGATCTGGTGCCCTCTAGCACAGATACGCAGTATTTT. It codes for CASSLDLVPSSTDTQYF.

A few counts support this clonotype. V gene TRBV12-5 combines with J gene TRBJ2-1; TRBD2 aligns across 8 bases. The germline gives CDR1 LGHNT, CDR2 FRNRAP. V shed 6 bases, J shed 6 bases, and the junction held 10 bases outside the gene matches. The CDR3 length is 15 residues. CDR3 amino acids: CASGGRGAESNEQFF. For the CDR3, the DNA is TGTGCTAGTGGAGGGCGGGGGGCCGAGAGCAATGAGCAGTTCTTC.

The gene calls are TRBV12-3 or TRBV12-4 and TRBJ2-2; D tentatively reads TRBD1 or TRBD2 (5 bases each). The V gene lost 11 bases and the J gene lost 7 bases, with 20 bases spanning the gap. The CDR3 is 14 residues long. The CDR3 DNA follows: TGTGCCGGGACCGGGGTGGTAGATGGCGGGGAGCTGTTTTTT. Its protein product is CAGTGVVDGGELFF.

The rearrangement links TRBV12-3 or TRBV12-4 to TRBJ2-6; maybe TRBD2 (5 bases). CDR3 length: 15 residues. Trimming pared 5 bases from V and 2 bases from J, leaving 10 bases between. The CDR3 DNA is TGTGCCAGCAGTGCACCCGGGGCTGGGGCCAACGTCCTGACTTTC. Its translation: CASSAPGAGANVLTF.

This clonotype was counted many times. The rearrangement joins TRBV5-6 to TRBJ2-3, with 10 nucleotides matching TRBD2. Per the germline V gene, CDR1 is SGHDT and CDR2 is YYEEEE. V lost 2 bases and J lost 6; bases outside the gene matches: 9. The CDR3 has 16 amino acids. The CDR3 nucleotides read TGTGCCAGCAGCTTCCAAGCGGGGGGGCCGGTGGATACGCAGTATTTT. It translates to CASSFQAGGPVDTQYF.

This clonotype was seen a handful of times. The J gene is TRBJ2-7, the V gene TRBV20-1; D unclear. V was pared by 0 bases and J by 4 bases, with 10 bases between. The CDR3 consists of 13 residues. Germline V lookup: CDR1 DFQATT, CDR2 SNEGSKA (reference sequence). The DNA for the CDR3 is TGCAGTGCTAGAGATATAGCTGGGTACGAGCAGTACTTC. Translating it yields CSARDIAGYEQYF.

This clonotype was seen many times. The chain is built from TRBV7-9 and TRBJ2-1, with 12 bases aligning to TRBD2. Germline lookup yields CDR1 SEHNR and CDR2 FQNEAQ (reference sequence). V trimming: 0 bases; J trimming: 7 bases; junction bases outside the gene matches: 7. CDR3 length: 17 amino acids. CDR3: CASSLAGLAGYKNEQFF. CDR3 in DNA: TGTGCCAGCAGCTTAGCTGGACTAGCGGGGTATAAGAATGAGCAGTTCTTC. Based on the CDR3 plus reference TRBV7-9 and TRBJ2-1, the full variable domain is DTGVSQNPRHKITKRGQNVTFRCDPISEHNRLYWYRQTLGQGPEFLTYFQNEAQLEKSRLLSDRFSAERPKGSFSTLEIQRTEQGDSAMYLCASSLAGLAGYKNEQFFGPGTRLTVL.

The chain couples TRBV10-3 to TRBJ2-3; the D gene is possibly TRBD2 (6 bases). The CDR3 contains 18 residues. The V gene lost 2 bases and the J gene lost 4 bases, with 22 bases spanning the gap. Per the germline V gene, CDR1 is ENHRY and CDR2 is SYGVKD. CDR3 sequence: CAISEPQNPGERPDTQYF. In nucleotides, the CDR3 is TGTGCCATCAGTGAGCCCCAGAACCCGGGAGAAAGGCCAGATACGCAGTATTTT.

This rearrangement joins TRBV6-5 to TRBJ2-2; D uncertain. The V gene lost 6 bases and the J gene lost 3 bases, with 20 bases spanning the gap. This CDR3 contains 17 residues. Germline assignment: CDR1 MNHEY and CDR2 SVGAGI. DNA of the CDR3: TGTGCCAGCAGCACCACACCATCAATGGTTGACACCGGGGAGCTGTTTTTT. It is translated as CASSTTPSMVDTGELFF.

The chain has TRBV11-2 and TRBJ1-2; TRBD1 is a possible D gene (6 bases). The V end lost 1 base, the J end lost 2 bases, and 23 bases lay between the germline ends. In germline, CDR1 is SGHAT, CDR2 FQNNGV. CDR3 length: 19 amino acids. CDR3 loop: CASSLGYGEGDVVNYGYTF. The CDR3 nucleotides are TGTGCCAGCAGCTTAGGATATGGGGAGGGGGACGTGGTAAACTATGGCTACACCTTC.

This chain connects TRBV7-9 to TRBJ2-7; 8 bases are shared with TRBD1. The CDR3 is 16 amino acids. V shed 1 base, J shed 2 bases, and the junction held 7 bases outside the gene matches. Germline V gives CDR1 SEHNR, CDR2 FQNEAQ (reference sequence). The CDR3 DNA reads as TGTGCCAGCAGCTTAGACCGGGACAGGAGAACCTACGAGCAGTACTTC. The encoded protein is CASSLDRDRRTYEQYF.

This clonotype was seen at least ten times. The chain couples TRBV5-1 to TRBJ1-4, with a tentative D call TRBD1 (6 bases). CDR3 length: 17 amino acids. Germline V lookup: CDR1 SGHRS, CDR2 YFSETQ. The V end was cut by 4 bases, the J end by 1 base, with 17 bases between. The chain's CDR3 is CASSDGPQGRTNEKLFF. The CDR3 DNA reads TGCGCCAGCAGCGATGGGCCCCAGGGGAGAACTAATGAAAAACTGTTTTTT.

This clonotype occurred a few times. This rearrangement joins TRBV7-9 to TRBJ2-2, with a tentative D call TRBD1 (6 bases). V shed 1 base and J shed 1 base, with 13 bases lying between them. This CDR3 is 17 amino acids long. The V gene's germline CDR1 is SEHNR and CDR2 FQNEAQ (reference sequence). In DNA form, the CDR3 reads TGTGCCAGCAGCTTAGTACGGGGACACCTGAACACCGGGGAGCTGTTTTTT. Translation: CASSLVRGHLNTGELFF.

Worth noting for this clonotype: One base away lies a much larger clone, so this may be a sequencing read error. The chain joins TRBV6-1 to TRBJ1-2, with 10 positions matching TRBD1. CDR3 size: 16 residues. Germline CDR1 reads MNHNS; CDR2 reads SASEGT. The CDR3 loop reads CAGSEWDRGKAYGYTF. CDR3 sequence (DNA): TGTGCCGGCAGTGAATGGGACAGGGGAAAGGCCTATGGCTACACCTTC.

The table lists this clonotype with a few counts. This chain connects TRBV3-1 to TRBJ2-5; D gene ambiguous. Trimming pared 0 bases from V and 0 bases from J, leaving 2 bases between. From germline, CDR1 is LGHDT and CDR2 YNNKEL (reference sequence). This CDR3 is 13 amino acids long. This CDR3 is CASSQDNQETQYF. DNA of the CDR3: TGTGCCAGCAGCCAAGACAACCAAGAGACCCAGTACTTC.

Points on this clonotype: One end of the junction is discordant with germline, which a read error may explain. This rearrangement joins TRBV4-3 to TRBJ2-5; no firm D call. The germline CDR1 and CDR2 sequences are LGHNA and YSLEER. The CDR3 totals 15 residues. The CDR3 DNA is TGCGCCGGCAGCCAAGATCGATGGAGACAAGAGACCCAGTGCTTC. Encoded protein: CAGSQDRWRQETQCF.

This clonotype was detected a few times. The chain carries TRBV12-3 or TRBV12-4 and TRBJ1-5; 10 nucleotides agree with TRBD1. With 3 bases clipped from V and 6 bases from J, the junction kept 2 bases outside the gene matches. The CDR3 loop spans 14 amino acids. In nucleotides, the CDR3 is TGTGCCAGCAGTTTGGACAGGGGGGTTCAGCCCCAGCATTTT. As protein: CASSLDRGVQPQHF.

The CDR3 bases are TGCGCCAGCAGCTTGGTCCAGGGGGCTTTCTGCGAGCAGTACTTC. This encodes CASSLVQGAFCEQYF. The chain has TRBV5-1 and TRBJ2-7; 8 bases fit TRBD1. V lost 0 bases, J lost 6 bases, and 8 bases stayed unmatched. The germline CDR1 and CDR2 sequences are SGHRS and YFSETQ. The CDR3 length is 15 residues.

This clonotype was seen repeatedly, ten times or more. This chain joins TRBV5-6 and TRBJ1-5, with unresolved D. Per germline, CDR1 SGHDT and CDR2 YYEEEE. Between the trimmed V and J ends, which lost 4 bases and 9 bases, there was a span of 8 bases. The CDR3 has 11 amino acids. CDR3 nucleotide sequence: TGTGCCAGCAGCGCCGGCGGGCCCCAGCATTTT. The encoded protein is CASSAGGPQHF.

This clonotype appeared a few times. This rearrangement joins TRBV27 to TRBJ1-1; 7 bases are a match to TRBD1. V gave up 1 base and J gave up 5 bases; unmatched junction bases: 7. The CDR3 loop spans 15 amino acids. The germline V gene has CDR1 MNHEY and CDR2 SMNVEV (reference sequence). The CDR3 DNA follows: TGTGCCAGCAGTTTATGGGGCGACAGGGAAACTGAAGCTTTCTTT. Its protein is CASSLWGDRETEAFF.

This clonotype was recorded at least ten times. Here the CDR3 DNA reads TGTGCCAGCAGTCCGGCGGCCTACGAGCAGTACTTC. This translates into CASSPAAYEQYF. The V gene is TRBV28, the J gene TRBJ2-7; no clear D. Per the germline V gene, CDR1 is MDHEN and CDR2 is SYDVKM. The CDR3 sequence is 12 residues long. Trimming removed 5 bases at V and 2 bases at J, with 7 bases between.

This clonotype was counted at least ten times. The J gene is TRBJ1-1, the V gene TRBV6-5; perhaps TRBD1 as D (6 bases). The CDR3 consists of 17 residues. The germline gives CDR1 MNHEY, CDR2 SVGAGI. V lost 0 bases and J 0 bases, leaving 14 bases between the germline ends. CDR3 protein: CASSYSRDTGMNTEAFF. CDR3 coding DNA: TGTGCCAGCAGTTACTCAAGGGACACAGGGATGAACACTGAAGCTTTCTTT.

This clonotype was seen a handful of times. This sequence joins TRBV30 and TRBJ2-7, with D possibly being TRBD1 or TRBD2 (6 bases each). Between the trimmed V and J ends, which lost 2 bases and 3 bases, there was a span of 11 bases. The CDR3 runs 13 residues. Germline V lookup: CDR1 GTSNPN, CDR2 SVGIG (reference sequence). DNA for the CDR3: TGTGCCTGGAGTTTCGGGGGCATCTACGAGCAGTACTTC. It specifies CAWSFGGIYEQYF. Complete variable domain (other parts from reference TRBV30 and TRBJ2-7): SQTIHQWPATLVQPVGSPLSLECTVEGTSNPNLYWYRQAAGRGLQLLFYSVGIGQISSEVPQNLSASRPQDRQFILSSKKLLLSDSGFYLCAWSFGGIYEQYFGPGTRLTVT.